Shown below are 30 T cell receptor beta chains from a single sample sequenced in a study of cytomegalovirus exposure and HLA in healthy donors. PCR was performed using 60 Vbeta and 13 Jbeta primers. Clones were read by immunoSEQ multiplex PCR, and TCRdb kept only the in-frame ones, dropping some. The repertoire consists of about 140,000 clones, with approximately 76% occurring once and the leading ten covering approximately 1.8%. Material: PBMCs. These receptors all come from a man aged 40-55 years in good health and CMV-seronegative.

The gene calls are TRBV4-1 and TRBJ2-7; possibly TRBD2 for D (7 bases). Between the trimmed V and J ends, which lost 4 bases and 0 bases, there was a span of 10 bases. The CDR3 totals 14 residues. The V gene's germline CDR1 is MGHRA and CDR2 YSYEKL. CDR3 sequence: CASSRGGPSYEQYF. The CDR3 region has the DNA TGCGCCAGCAGCCGGGGGGGGCCCTCCTACGAGCAGTACTTC.

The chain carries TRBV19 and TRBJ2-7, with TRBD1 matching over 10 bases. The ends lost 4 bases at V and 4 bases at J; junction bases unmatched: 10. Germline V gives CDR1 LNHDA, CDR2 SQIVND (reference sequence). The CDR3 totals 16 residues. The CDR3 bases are TGTGCCAGTAGTACAGCCCCCGGGACAGGGGATTACGAGCAGTACTTC. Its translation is CASSTAPGTGDYEQYF.

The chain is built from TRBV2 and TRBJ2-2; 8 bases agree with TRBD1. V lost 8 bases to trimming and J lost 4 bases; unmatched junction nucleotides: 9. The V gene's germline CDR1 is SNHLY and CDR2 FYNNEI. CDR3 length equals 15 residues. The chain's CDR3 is CASGDTGGVTGELFF. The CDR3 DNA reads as TGTGCCAGCGGGGACACAGGGGGAGTCACCGGGGAGCTGTTTTTT.

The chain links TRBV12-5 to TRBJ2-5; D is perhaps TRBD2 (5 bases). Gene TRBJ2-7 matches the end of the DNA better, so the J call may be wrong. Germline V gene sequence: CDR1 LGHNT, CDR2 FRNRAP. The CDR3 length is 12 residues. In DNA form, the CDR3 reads TGTGCTAGTGGCCCCGCTGGGAGCGAGCAGTACTTC. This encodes CASGPAGSEQYF.

CDR3 amino acids: CASSFVTSGTYEQYF. CDR3 sequence (DNA): TGTGCCAGCAGTTTCGTGACTAGCGGTACCTACGAGCAGTACTTC. The V call is TRBV27, the J call TRBJ2-7; 9 bases agree with TRBD2. Losses at the gene ends were 3 bases for V and 2 bases for J; bases not matched to a gene: 5. CDR1 and CDR2 (germline): MNHEY, SMNVEV (reference sequence). The CDR3 length is 15 residues.

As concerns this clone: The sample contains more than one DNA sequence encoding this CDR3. CDR3 sequence reads: CASSVGLSYEQYF. Written as DNA, the CDR3 is TGTGCCAGCAGCGTAGGACTTTCCTACGAGCAGTACTTC. This sequence joins TRBV9 and TRBJ2-7; D is unclear. Germline V gene lookup returns CDR1 SGDLS and CDR2 YYNGEE. Deletions cut 0 bases from V and 1 base from J, with 5 bases between. This CDR3 contains 13 residues.

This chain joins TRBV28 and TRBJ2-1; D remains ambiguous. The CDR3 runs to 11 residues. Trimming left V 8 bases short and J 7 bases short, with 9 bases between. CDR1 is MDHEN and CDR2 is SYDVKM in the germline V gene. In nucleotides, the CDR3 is TGTGCCAGCTTTTCGAGAAATGAGCAGTTCTTC. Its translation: CASFSRNEQFF. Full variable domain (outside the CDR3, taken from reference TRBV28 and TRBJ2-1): DVKVTQSSRYLVKRTGEKVFLECVQDMDHENMFWYRQDPGLGLRLIYFSYDVKMKEKGDIPEGYSVSREKKERFSLILESASTNQTSMYLCASFSRNEQFFGPGTRLTVL.

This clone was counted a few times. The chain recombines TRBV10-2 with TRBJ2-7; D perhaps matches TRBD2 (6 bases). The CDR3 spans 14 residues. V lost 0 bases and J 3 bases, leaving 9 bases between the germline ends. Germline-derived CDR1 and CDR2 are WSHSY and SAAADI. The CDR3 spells CASSESGRDYEQYF. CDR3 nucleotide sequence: TGCGCCAGCAGTGAGTCGGGGCGGGACTACGAGCAGTACTTC.

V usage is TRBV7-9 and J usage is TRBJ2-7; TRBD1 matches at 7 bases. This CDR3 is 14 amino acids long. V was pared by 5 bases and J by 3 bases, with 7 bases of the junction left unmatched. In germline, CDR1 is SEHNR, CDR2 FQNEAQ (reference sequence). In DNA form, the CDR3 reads TGTGCCAGCAGCACCACAGGGGACGGCTACGAGCAGTACTTC. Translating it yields CASSTTGDGYEQYF.

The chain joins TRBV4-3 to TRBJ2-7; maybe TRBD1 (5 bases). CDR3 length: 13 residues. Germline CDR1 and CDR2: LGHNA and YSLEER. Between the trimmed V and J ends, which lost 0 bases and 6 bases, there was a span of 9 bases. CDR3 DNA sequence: TGCGCCAGCAGCCAAGATTTGGGGCTCGAGCAGTACTTC. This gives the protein CASSQDLGLEQYF.

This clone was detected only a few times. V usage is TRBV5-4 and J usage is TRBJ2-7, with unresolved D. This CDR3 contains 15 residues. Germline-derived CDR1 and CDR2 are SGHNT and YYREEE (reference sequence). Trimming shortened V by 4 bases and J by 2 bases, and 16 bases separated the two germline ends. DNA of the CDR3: TGTGCCAGCAGCCTACTTGACGGCGGTCCCTACGAGCAGTACTTC. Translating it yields CASSLLDGGPYEQYF.

CDR3 sequence: CASSPSSGTNEKLFF. Here the CDR3 DNA reads TGTGCCAGCAGCCCCTCCTCGGGAACTAATGAAAAACTGTTTTTT. The chain joins TRBV7-7 to TRBJ1-4; D is undetermined. CDR1 is SSHAT, CDR2 FNYEAQ, per germline (reference sequence). The CDR3 runs to 15 residues. V gave up 5 bases and J gave up 1 base, with 11 bases separating them.

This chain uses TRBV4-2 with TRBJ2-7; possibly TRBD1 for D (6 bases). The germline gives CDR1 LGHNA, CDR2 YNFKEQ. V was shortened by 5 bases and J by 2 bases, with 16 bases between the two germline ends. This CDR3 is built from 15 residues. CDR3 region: CASSGSAGEAYEQYF. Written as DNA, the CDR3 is TGTGCCAGCAGCGGGAGCGCAGGGGAAGCCTACGAGCAGTACTTC.

The CDR3 DNA reads as TGTGCCAGCAGCTTGGGGGACAGGGGAACTGAAGCTTTCTTT. Its translation is CASSLGDRGTEAFF. The chain combines TRBV5-4 with TRBJ1-1, with 10 bases that match TRBD1. This CDR3 comprises 14 residues. Looked up from germline, CDR1 is SGHNT and CDR2 is YYREEE (reference sequence). The V gene end was trimmed by 0 bases and the J gene end by 5 bases; junction bases not matched to a gene: 1.

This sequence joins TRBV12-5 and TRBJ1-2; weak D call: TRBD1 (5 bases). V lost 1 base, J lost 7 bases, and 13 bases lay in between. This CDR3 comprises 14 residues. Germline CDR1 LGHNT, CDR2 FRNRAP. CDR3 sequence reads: CASGLAGFSSGYTF. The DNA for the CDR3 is TGTGCTAGTGGTTTGGCAGGGTTTTCTAGTGGCTACACCTTC.

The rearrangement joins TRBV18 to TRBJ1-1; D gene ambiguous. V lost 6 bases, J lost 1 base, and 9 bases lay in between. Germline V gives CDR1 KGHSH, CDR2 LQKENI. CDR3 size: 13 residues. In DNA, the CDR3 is TGTGCCAGCTCCCCGAACAAGAACACTGAAGCTTTCTTT. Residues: CASSPNKNTEAFF.

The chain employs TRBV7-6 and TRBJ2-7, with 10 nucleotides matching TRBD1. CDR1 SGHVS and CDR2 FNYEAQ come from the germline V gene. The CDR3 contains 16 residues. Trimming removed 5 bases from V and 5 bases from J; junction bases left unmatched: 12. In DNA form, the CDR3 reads TGTGCCAGCAGCCGCCTCCCCGGGACAGGGGACGACGAGCAGTACTTC. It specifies CASSRLPGTGDDEQYF. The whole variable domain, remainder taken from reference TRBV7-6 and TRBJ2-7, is GAGVSQSPRYKVTKRGQDVALRCDPISGHVSLYWYRQALGQGPEFLTYFNYEAQQDKSGLPNDRFSAERPEGSISTLTIQRTEQRDSAMYRCASSRLPGTGDDEQYFGPGTRLTVT.

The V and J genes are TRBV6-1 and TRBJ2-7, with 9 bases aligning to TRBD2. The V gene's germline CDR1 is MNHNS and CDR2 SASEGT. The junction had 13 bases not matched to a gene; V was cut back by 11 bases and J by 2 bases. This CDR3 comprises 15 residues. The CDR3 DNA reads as TGTGCCTCCAGAATAGCGGGGGCGCCGGCCTACGAGCAGTACTTC. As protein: CASRIAGAPAYEQYF.

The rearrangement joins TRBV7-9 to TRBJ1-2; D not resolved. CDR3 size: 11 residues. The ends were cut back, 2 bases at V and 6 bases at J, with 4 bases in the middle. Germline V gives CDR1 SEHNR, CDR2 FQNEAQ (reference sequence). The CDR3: CASSLSDGYTF. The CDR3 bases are TGTGCCAGCAGCTTAAGCGATGGCTACACCTTC.

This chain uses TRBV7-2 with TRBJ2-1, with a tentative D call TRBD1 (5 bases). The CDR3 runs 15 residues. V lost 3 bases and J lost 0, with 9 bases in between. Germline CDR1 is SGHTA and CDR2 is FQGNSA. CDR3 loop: CASSLDTASYNEQFF. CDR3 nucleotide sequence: TGTGCCAGCAGCTTGGACACCGCCTCCTACAATGAGCAGTTCTTC. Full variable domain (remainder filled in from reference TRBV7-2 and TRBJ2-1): GAGVSQSPSNKVTEKGKDVELRCDPISGHTALYWYRQSLGQGLEFLIYFQGNSAPDKSGLPSDRFSAERTGGSVSTLTIQRTQQEDSAVYLCASSLDTASYNEQFFGPGTRLTVL.

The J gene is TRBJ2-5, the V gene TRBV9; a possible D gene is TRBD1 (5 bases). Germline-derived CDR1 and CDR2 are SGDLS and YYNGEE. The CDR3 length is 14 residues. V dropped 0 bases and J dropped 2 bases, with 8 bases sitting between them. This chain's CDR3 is CASSVEPGQETQYF. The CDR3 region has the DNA TGTGCCAGCAGCGTAGAGCCAGGGCAAGAGACCCAGTACTTC. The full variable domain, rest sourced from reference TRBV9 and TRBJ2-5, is DSGVTQTPKHLITATGQRVTLRCSPRSGDLSVYWYQQSLDQGLQFLIQYYNGEERAKGNILERFSAQQFPDLHSELNLSSLELGDSALYFCASSVEPGQETQYFGPGTRLLVL.

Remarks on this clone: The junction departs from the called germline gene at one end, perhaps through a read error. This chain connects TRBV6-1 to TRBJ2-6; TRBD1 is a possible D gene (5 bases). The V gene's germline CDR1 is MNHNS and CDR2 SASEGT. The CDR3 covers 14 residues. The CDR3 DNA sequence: TGTGCCAGCAGTTCCCCCTCTGGGGCCAACGGCCTGACTTTC. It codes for CASSSPSGANGLTF.

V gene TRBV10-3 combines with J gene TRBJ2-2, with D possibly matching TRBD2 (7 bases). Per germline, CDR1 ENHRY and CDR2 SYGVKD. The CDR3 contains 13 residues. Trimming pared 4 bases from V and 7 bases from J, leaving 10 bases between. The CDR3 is CAISARGGGELFF. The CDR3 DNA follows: TGTGCCATCAGTGCGAGGGGGGGCGGGGAGCTGTTTTTT.

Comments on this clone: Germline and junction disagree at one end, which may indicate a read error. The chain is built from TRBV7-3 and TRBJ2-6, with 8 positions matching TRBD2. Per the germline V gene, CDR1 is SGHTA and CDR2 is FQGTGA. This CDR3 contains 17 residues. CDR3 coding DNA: TGTGCCAGCAGCACGAGCGGGGGATTCTCTGGGGCCAACGGCCTGACTTTC. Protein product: CASSTSGGFSGANGLTF.

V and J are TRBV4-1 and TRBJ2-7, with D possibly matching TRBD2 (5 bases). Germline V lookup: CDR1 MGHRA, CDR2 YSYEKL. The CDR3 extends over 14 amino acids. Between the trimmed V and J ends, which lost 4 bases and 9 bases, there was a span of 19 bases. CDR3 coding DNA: TGCGCCAGCAGCCGTCCGGGATCCGCGTTAGGGCAGTACTTC. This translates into CASSRPGSALGQYF.

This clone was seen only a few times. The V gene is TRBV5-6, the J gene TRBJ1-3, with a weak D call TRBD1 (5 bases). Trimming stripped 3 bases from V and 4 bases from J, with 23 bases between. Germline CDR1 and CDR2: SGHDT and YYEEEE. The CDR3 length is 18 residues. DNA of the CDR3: TGTGCCAGCAGCTGGGGTATCGCTCCAGGGTCTGGAGGAAACACCATATATTTT. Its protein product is CASSWGIAPGSGGNTIYF.

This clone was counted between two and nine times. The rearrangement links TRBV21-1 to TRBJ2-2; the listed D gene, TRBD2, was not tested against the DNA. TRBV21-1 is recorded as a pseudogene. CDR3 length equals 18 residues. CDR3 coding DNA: TGTGCCAGCAGCATGCGACTAGCGGGGGGGCCCGGCACCGGGGAGCTGTTTTTT. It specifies CASSMRLAGGPGTGELFF.

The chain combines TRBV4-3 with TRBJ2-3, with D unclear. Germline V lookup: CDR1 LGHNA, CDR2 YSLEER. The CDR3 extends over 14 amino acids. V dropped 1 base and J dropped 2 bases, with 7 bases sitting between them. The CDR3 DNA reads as TGCGCCAGCAGCCAAGTAATTTCCACAGATACGCAGTATTTT. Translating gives CASSQVISTDTQYF.

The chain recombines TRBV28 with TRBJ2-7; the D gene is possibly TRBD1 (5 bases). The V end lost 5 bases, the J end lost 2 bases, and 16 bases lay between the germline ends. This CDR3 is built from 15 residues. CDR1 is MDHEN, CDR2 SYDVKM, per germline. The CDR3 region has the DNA TGTGCCAGCAGTGGGCTTGACAGATTTACCTACGAGCAGTACTTC. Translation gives CASSGLDRFTYEQYF.

CDR3 nucleotides: TGTGCCAGCAGCGAGAGCACCGGGGAGCTGTTTTTT. This codes for CASSESTGELFF. The V call is TRBV7-3, the J call TRBJ2-2; no clear D. CDR3 size: 12 residues. Germline lookup yields CDR1 SGHTA and CDR2 FQGTGA. The V end was cut by 5 bases, the J end by 4 bases, with 5 bases between.